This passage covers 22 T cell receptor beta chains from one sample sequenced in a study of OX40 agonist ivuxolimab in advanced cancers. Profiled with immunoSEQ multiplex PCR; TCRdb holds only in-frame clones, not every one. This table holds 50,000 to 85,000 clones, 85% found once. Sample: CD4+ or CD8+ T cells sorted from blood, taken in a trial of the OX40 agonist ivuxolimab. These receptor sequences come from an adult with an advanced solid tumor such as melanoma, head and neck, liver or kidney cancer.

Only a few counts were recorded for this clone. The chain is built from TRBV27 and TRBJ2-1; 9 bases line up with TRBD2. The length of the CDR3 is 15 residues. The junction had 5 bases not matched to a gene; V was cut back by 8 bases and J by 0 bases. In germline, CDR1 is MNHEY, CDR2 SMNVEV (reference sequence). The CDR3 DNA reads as TGTGCCAGCGCATATAGCGGGAGCTCCTACAATGAGCAGTTCTTC. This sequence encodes CASAYSGSSYNEQFF.

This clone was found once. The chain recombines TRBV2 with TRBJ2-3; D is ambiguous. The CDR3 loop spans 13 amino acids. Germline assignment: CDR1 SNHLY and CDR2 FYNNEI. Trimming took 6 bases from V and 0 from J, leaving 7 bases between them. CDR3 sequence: CASRSTSTDTQYF. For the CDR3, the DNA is TGTGCCAGCAGGTCTACAAGCACAGATACGCAGTATTTT. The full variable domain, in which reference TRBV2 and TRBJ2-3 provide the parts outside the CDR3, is EPEVTQTPSHQVTQMGQEVILRCVPISNHLYFYWYRQILGQKVEFLVSFYNNEISEKSEIFDDQFSVERPDGSNFTLKIRSTKLEDSAMYFCASRSTSTDTQYFGPGTRLTVL.

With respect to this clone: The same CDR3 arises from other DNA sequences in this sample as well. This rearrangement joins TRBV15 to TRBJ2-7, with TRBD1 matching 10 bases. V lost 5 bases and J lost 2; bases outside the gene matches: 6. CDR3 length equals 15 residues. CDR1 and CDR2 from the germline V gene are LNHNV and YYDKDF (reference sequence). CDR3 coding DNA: TGTGCCACCAGCGGTCGGGACAGGGGACCCTACGAGCAGTACTTC. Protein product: CATSGRDRGPYEQYF. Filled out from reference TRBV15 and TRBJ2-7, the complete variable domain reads DAMVIQNPRYQVTQFGKPVTLSCSQTLNHNVMYWYQQKSSQAPKLLFHYYDKDFNNEADTPDNFQSRRPNTSFCFLDIRSPGLGDTAMYLCATSGRDRGPYEQYFGPGTRLTVT.

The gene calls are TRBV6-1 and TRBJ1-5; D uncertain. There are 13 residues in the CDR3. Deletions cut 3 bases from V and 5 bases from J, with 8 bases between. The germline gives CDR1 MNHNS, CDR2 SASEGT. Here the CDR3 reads CASSDAGYQPQHF. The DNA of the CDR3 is TGTGCCAGCAGTGACGCAGGCTATCAGCCCCAGCATTTT.

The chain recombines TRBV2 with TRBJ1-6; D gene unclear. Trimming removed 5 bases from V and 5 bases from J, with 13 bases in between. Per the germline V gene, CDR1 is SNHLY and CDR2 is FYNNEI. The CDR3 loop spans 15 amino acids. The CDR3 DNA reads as TGTGCCAGCAGTCCACCGGACGGGGATAATTCACCCCTCCACTTT. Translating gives CASSPPDGDNSPLHF.

CDR3 residues: CASSESLWNSPLHF. In DNA, the CDR3 is TGTGCCAGCAGTGAATCCTTGTGGAATTCACCCCTCCACTTT. J is TRBJ1-6 and V is TRBV6-1; D not certain. The ends were cut back, 2 bases at V and 7 bases at J, with 9 bases in the middle. Germline V gene data show CDR1 as MNHNS and CDR2 as SASEGT. This CDR3 region has 14 residues.

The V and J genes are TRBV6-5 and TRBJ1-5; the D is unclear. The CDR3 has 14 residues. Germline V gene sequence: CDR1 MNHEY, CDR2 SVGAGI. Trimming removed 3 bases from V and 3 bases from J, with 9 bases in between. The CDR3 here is CASSYTGNNQPQHF. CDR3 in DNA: TGTGCCAGCAGTTATACGGGGAACAATCAGCCCCAGCATTTT.

CDR3 protein: CASSLAGVEMNTEAFF. The DNA for the CDR3 is TGCGCCAGCAGCTTGGCCGGGGTCGAGATGAACACTGAAGCTTTCTTT. The rearrangement joins TRBV5-1 to TRBJ1-1; D remains unclear. The CDR3 extends over 16 amino acids. Trimming cost V 0 bases and J 0 bases, with 12 bases left between them. Germline V lookup: CDR1 SGHRS, CDR2 YFSETQ.

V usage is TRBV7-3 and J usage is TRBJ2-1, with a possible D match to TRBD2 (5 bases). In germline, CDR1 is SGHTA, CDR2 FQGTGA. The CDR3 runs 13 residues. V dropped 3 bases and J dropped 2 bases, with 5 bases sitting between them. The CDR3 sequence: CASSFGTYNEQFF. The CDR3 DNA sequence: TGTGCCAGCAGCTTCGGGACCTACAATGAGCAGTTCTTC.

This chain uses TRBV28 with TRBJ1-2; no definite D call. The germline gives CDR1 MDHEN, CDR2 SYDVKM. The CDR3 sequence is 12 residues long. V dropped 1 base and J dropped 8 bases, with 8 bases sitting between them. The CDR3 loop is CASSLLVEGYTF. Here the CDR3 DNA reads TGTGCCAGCAGTTTATTGGTGGAAGGCTACACCTTC.

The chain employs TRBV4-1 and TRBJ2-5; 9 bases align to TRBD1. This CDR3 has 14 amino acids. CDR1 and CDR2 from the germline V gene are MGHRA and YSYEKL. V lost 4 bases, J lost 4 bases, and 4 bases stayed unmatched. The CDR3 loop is CASSLGTGIETQYF. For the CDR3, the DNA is TGCGCCAGCAGCCTCGGGACAGGGATAGAGACCCAGTACTTC.

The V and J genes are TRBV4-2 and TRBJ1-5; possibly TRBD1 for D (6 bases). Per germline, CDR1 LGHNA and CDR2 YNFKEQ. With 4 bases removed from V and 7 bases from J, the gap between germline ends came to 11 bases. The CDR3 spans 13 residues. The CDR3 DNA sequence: TGTGCCAGCAGCCGCAGGGGTGCCCAGCCCCAGCATTTT. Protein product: CASSRRGAQPQHF.

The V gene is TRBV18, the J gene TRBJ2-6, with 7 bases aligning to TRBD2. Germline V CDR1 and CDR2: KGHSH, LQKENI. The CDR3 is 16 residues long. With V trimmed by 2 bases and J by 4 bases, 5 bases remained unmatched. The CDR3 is CASSPEGGLGANVLTF. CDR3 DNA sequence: TGTGCCAGCTCACCAGAGGGAGGGTTGGGGGCCAACGTCCTGACTTTC.

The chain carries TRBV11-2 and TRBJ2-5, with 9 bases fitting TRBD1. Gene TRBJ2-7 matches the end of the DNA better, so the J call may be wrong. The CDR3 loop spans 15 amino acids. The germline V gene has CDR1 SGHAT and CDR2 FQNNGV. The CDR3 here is CASSAGTGKGYEQYF. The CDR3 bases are TGTGCCAGCAGCGCCGGGACAGGGAAAGGCTACGAGCAGTACTTC.

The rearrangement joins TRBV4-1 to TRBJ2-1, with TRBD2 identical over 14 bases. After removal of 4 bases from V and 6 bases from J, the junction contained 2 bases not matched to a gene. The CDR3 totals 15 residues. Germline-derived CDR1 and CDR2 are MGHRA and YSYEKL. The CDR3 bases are TGCGCCAGCAGCCGACTAGCGGGAGGGACCAATGAGCAGTTCTTC. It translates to CASSRLAGGTNEQFF.

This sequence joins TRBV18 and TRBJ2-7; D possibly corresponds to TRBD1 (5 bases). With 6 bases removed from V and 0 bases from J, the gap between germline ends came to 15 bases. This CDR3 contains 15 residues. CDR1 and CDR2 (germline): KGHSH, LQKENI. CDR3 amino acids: CASSQDRRSSYEQYF. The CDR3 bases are TGTGCCAGCTCCCAAGACAGAAGAAGCTCCTACGAGCAGTACTTC.

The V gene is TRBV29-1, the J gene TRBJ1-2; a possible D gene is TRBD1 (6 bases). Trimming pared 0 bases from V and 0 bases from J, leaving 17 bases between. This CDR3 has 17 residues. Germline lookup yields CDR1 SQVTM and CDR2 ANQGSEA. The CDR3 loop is CSVEDQGRGSANYGYTF. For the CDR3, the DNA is TGCAGCGTTGAAGATCAGGGAAGGGGGTCAGCTAACTATGGCTACACCTTC.

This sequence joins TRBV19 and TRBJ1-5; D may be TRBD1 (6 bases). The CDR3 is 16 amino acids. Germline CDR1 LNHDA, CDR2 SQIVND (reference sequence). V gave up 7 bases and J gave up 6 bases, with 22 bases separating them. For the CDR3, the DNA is TGTGCCAGTAACACCTTCTCGGGGGGCTTTATTCAGCCCCAGCATTTT. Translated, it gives CASNTFSGGFIQPQHF.

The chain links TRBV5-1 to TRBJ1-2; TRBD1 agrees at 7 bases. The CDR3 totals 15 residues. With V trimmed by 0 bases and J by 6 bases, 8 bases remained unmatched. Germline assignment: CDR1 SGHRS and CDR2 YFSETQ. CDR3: CASSLAGTALNGYTF. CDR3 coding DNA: TGCGCCAGCAGCTTGGCAGGGACAGCCCTGAATGGCTACACCTTC.

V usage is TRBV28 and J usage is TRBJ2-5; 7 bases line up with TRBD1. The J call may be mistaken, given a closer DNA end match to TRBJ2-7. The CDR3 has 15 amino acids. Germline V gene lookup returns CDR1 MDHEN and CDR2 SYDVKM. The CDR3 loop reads CACVGTGAFSYEQYF. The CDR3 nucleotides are TGTGCCTGTGTCGGTACAGGGGCCTTCTCCTACGAGCAGTACTTC.

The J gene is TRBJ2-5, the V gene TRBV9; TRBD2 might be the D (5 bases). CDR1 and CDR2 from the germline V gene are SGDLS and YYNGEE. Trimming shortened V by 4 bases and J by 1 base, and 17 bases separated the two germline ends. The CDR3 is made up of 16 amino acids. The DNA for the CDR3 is TGTGCCAGCAGCCGACGAGGGAGTGGGCCCCAAGAGACCCAGTACTTC. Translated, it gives CASSRRGSGPQETQYF.

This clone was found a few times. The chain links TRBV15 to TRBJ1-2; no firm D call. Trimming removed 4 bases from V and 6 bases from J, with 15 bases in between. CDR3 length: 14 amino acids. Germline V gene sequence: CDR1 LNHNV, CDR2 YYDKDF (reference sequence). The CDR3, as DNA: TGTGCCACCAGCACACCCGAGGAGGGCCATGGCTACACCTTC. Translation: CATSTPEEGHGYTF.